This TCR beta chain was identified during a study of OX40 agonist ivuxolimab in advanced cancers. Looking at the study overall: Partial responses were recorded for three patients, including one with hepatocellular carcinoma and two with cutaneous melanoma.

The table came from immunoSEQ multiplex PCR; TCRdb's copy has only in-frame clones and leaves some out. The sample records some 90,000 clones, 91% being singletons. This clone was seen once. The antigen is unknown. Study findings and constraints: Compared with CD4+, CD8+ T cells on average had more expanded clones. It was not determined which antigens were specifically recognized by the peripheral T cells that had undergone clonal expansion.

Excluded were patients having autoimmune disease history or systemic immunosuppression. V shed 0 bases and J shed 0 bases, with 6 bases lying between them. Germline V gene data show CDR1 as SGHNT and CDR2 as YYREEE (reference sequence). This CDR3 spans 15 amino acids. J is TRBJ1-4 and V is TRBV5-4; no reliable D call. Here the sequenced sample was CD4+ or CD8+ T cells sorted from blood, taken in a trial of the OX40 agonist ivuxolimab. The receptor's source is an adult with an advanced solid tumor such as melanoma, head and neck, liver or kidney cancer. The DNA for the CDR3 is TGTGCCAGCAGCTTGGATCTAGCAACTAATGAAAAACTGTTTTTT. It codes for CASSLDLATNEKLFF.